This T cell receptor beta chain was sequenced during a study of cytomegalovirus exposure and HLA in healthy donors. The CDR3 covers 16 residues. Trimming took 4 bases from V and 4 from J, leaving 20 bases between them. Germline loops: CDR1 SGHVS, CDR2 FQNEAQ. The study, taken as a whole, reports: In a later analysis, at a false discovery rate of 0.05, roughly 17,000 TCR beta sequences were associated with HLA alleles. When a later analysis was performed, an Asian-associated ancestry cluster reportedly had fewer N-insertions than the roughly 700-donor mean. The study flagged some 170 TCR beta chains as cytomegalovirus-associated. With high specificity and sensitivity, the classifier reportedly diagnosed cytomegalovirus status.

Notes on this clone: The target antigen is unknown.

Amplification used 60 Vbeta primers and 13 Jbeta primers. Here immunoSEQ multiplex PCR was the method, and the copy in TCRdb shows in-frame clones only, minus some. The table records over 150,000 clones, 80% of them present only once. The clonotype comes from a woman in her forties or fifties in good health and CMV-seronegative. The sequenced sample consisted of PBMCs. The chain couples TRBV7-8 to TRBJ2-7, with D possibly matching TRBD1 (5 bases). CDR3 loop: CASSYPSDTGKYEQYF. The CDR3 DNA reads TGTGCCAGCAGCTACCCCTCGGACACAGGAAAATACGAGCAGTACTTC.